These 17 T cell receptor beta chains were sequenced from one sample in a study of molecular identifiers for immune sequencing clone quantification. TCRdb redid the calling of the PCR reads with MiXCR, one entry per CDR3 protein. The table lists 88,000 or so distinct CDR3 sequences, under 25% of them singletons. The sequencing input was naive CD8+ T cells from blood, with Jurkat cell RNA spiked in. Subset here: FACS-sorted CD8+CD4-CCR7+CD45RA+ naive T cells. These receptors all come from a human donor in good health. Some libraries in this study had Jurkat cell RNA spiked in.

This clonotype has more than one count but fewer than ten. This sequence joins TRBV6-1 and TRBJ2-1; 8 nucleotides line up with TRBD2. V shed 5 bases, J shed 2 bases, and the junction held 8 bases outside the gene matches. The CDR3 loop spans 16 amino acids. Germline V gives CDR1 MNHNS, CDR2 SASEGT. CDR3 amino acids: CASSSLIAGTYNEQFF. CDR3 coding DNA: TGTGCCAGCAGTAGCCTGATAGCGGGAACCTACAATGAGCAGTTCTTC.

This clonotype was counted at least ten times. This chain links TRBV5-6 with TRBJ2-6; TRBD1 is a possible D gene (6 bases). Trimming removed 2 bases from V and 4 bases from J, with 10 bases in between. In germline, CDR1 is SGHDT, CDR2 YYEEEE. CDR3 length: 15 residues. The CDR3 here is CASSFQGSGANVLTF. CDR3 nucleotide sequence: TGTGCCAGCAGCTTTCAGGGGTCCGGGGCCAACGTCCTGACTTTC.

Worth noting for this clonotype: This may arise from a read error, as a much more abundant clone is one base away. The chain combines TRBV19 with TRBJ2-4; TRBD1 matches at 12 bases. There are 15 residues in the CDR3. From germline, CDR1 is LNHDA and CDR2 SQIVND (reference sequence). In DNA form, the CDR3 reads TGTGTCACAGGGACAGGGGGCAGAGCCAAAAACATTCAGTACTTC. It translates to CVTGTGGRAKNIQYF.

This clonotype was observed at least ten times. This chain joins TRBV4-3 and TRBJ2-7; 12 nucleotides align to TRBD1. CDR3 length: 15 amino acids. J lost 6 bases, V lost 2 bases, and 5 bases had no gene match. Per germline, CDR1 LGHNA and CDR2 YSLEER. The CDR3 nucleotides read TGCGCCAGCAGCCAAACCCGGGACAGGGGGCTCGAGCAGTACTTC. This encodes CASSQTRDRGLEQYF.

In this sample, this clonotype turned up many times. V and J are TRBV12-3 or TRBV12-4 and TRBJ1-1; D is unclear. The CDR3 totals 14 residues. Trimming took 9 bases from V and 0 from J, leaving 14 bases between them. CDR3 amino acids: CASWSRQVNTEAFF. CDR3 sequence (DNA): TGTGCCAGTTGGTCCCGGCAAGTGAACACTGAAGCTTTCTTT.

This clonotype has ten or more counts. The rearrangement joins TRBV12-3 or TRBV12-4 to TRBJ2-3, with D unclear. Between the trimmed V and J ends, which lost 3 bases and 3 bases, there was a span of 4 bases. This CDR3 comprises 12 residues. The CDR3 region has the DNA TGTGCCAGCAGTTTTTATACAGATACGCAGTATTTT. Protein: CASSFYTDTQYF.

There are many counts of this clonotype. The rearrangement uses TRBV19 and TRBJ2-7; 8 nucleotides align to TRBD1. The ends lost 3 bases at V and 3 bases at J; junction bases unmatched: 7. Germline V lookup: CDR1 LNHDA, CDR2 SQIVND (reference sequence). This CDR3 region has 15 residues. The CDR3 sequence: CASSITSGGFYEQYF. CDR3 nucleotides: TGTGCCAGTAGTATTACGTCAGGGGGCTTCTACGAGCAGTACTTC.

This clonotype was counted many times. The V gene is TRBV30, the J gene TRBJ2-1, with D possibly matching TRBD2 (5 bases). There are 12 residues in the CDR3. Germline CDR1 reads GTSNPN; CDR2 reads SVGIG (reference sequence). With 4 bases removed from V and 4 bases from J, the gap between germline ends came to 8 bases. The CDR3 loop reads CAWNGLYNEQFF. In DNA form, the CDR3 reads TGTGCCTGGAATGGACTGTACAATGAGCAGTTCTTC.

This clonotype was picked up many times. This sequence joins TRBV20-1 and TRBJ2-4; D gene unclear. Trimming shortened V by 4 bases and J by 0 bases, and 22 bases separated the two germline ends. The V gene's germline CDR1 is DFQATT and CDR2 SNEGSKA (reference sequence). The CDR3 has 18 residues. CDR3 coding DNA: TGCAGTGCTAATTTTTTCCCAAATAGCCACGTAGCCAAAAACATTCAGTACTTC. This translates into CSANFFPNSHVAKNIQYF.

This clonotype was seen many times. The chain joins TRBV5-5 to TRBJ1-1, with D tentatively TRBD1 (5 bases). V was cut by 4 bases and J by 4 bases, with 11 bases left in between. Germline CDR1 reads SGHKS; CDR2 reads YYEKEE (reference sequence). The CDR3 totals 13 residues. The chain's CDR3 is CASSRRDGTEAFF. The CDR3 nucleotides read TGTGCCAGCAGCCGCCGGGACGGCACTGAAGCTTTCTTT.

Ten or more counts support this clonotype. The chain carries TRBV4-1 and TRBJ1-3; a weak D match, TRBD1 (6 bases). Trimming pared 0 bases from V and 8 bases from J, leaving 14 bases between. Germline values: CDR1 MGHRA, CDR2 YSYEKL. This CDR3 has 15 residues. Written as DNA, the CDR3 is TGCGCCAGCAGCCAAGAAGGCAGGGGTTCGGACACCATATATTTT. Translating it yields CASSQEGRGSDTIYF.

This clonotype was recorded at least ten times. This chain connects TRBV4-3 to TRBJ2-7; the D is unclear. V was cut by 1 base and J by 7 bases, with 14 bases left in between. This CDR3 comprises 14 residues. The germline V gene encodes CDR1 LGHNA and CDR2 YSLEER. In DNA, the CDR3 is TGCGCCAGCAGCCAAGTCGGCGTCCCTGGGGAGCAGTACTTC. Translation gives CASSQVGVPGEQYF.

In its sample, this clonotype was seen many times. The CDR3 sequence: CASSLPGGTEAFF. CDR3 coding DNA: TGCGCCAGCAGCTTGCCCGGGGGCACTGAAGCTTTCTTT. The chain combines TRBV5-1 with TRBJ1-1; D might be TRBD1 (5 bases). Per germline, CDR1 SGHRS and CDR2 YFSETQ. Trimming pared 1 base from V and 4 bases from J, leaving 8 bases between. The CDR3 is 13 residues long.

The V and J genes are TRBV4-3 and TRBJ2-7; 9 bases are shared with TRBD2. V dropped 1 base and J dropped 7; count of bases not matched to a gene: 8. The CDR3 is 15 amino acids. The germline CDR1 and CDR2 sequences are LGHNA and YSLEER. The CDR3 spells CASSQGQAAGGEQYF. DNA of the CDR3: TGCGCCAGCAGCCAAGGGCAGGCCGCGGGAGGGGAGCAGTACTTC.

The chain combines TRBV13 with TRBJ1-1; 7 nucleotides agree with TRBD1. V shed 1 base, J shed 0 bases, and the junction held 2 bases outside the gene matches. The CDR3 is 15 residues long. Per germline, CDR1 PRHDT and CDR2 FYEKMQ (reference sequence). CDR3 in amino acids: CASSLDRGMNTEAFF. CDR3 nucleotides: TGTGCCAGCAGCTTAGACAGGGGTATGAACACTGAAGCTTTCTTT.

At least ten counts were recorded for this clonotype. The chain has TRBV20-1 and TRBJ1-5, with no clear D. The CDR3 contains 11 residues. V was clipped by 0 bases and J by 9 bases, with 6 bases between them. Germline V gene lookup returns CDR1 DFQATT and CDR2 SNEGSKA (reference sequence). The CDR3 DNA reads TGCAGTGCTAGAGATGATGGGCCCCAGCATTTT. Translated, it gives CSARDDGPQHF.

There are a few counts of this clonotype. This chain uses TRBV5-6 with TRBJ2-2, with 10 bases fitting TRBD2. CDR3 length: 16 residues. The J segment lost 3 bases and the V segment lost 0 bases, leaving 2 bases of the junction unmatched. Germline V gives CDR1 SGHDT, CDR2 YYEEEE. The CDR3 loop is CASSLALAGHTGELFF. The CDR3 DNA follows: TGTGCCAGCAGCTTGGCACTAGCGGGACACACCGGGGAGCTGTTTTTT. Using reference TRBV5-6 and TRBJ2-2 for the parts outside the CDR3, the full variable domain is DAGVTQSPTHLIKTRGQQVTLRCSPKSGHDTVSWYQQALGQGPQFIFQYYEEEERQRGNFPDRFSGHQFPNYSSELNVNALLLGDSALYLCASSLALAGHTGELFFGEGSRLTVL.